A selection of T cell receptor beta chains follows, all from one sample in a study of cytomegalovirus exposure and HLA in healthy donors. Here immunoSEQ multiplex PCR was the method, and the copy in TCRdb shows in-frame clones only, minus some. The sample records around 70,000 clones, 80% to 90% being singletons. Sequences were obtained from PBMCs. The receptors were gathered from a woman aged 25 to 39 in good health and CMV-seronegative. CDR3s include the opening cysteine and the closing phenylalanine or tryptophan. D genes are given only for firm matches. Size tells how often a clone was seen (once, few, many) or the class of an expanded clone, and some rows leave it out.

TRBJ1-2 NA TRBV7-9 NA CASSLDSNYGYTF TGTGCCAGCAGCTTAGACAGTAACTATGGCTACACCTTC
TRBJ2-5 NA TRBV30 NA CAWSARGVKETQYF TGTGCCTGGAGTGCGCGAGGCGTGAAAGAGACCCAGTACTTC
TRBJ1-2 NA TRBV5-1 NA CASSPDSFEGYTF TGCGCCAGCAGCCCTGACTCATTCGAGGGCTACACCTTC
TRBJ2-1 NA TRBV10-3 TRBD2 CAISDPGTSGYNEQFF TGTGCCATCAGTGACCCCGGGACTAGCGGTTACAATGAGCAGTTCTTC
TRBJ1-2 NA TRBV6-1 TRBD1 CASGLDRGNYGYTF TGTGCCAGCGGTCTAGACAGGGGAAACTATGGCTACACCTTC
TRBJ2-3 NA TRBV11-2 TRBD1 CASSLNIQGVTDTQYF TGTGCCAGCAGCTTAAATATCCAGGGGGTGACAGATACGCAGTATTTT
TRBJ2-7 few TRBV9 TRBD1 CASSVTDRGYYEQYF TGTGCCAGCAGCGTAACAGACAGGGGATACTACGAGCAGTACTTC
TRBJ2-3 NA TRBV28 TRBD2 CASRTSGRRDTQYF TGTGCCAGCAGAACTAGCGGGAGGAGGGATACGCAGTATTTT
TRBJ1-1 NA TRBV4-3 TRBD1 CASSQLTGTGNTEAFF TGCGCCAGCAGCCAACTCACCGGGACAGGGAACACTGAAGCTTTCTTT
TRBJ2-1 NA TRBV11-1 TRBD1 CASSLDRGRGNEQFF TGTGCCAGCAGCTTAGACAGGGGGCGCGGAAATGAGCAGTTCTTC
TRBJ2-3 NA TRBV19 TRBD1 CASKSQGATDTQYF TGTGCCAGTAAATCCCAGGGGGCAACAGATACGCAGTATTTT
TRBJ2-3 once TRBV7-2 TRBD2 CASSLAIGLAGGTDTQYF TGTGCCAGCAGCTTAGCGATTGGACTAGCGGGCGGCACAGATACGCAGTATTTT
TRBJ2-7 NA TRBV7-6 NA CASSPRNLAYEQYF TGTGCCAGCAGCCCCCGGAATCTAGCGTACGAGCAGTACTTC
TRBJ1-5 NA TRBV28 NA CASNTDLNQPQHF TGTGCCAGCAACACAGACCTCAATCAGCCCCAGCATTTT
TRBJ1-5 once TRBV19 TRBD1 CASSKTGGLGNQPQHF TGTGCCAGTAGTAAGACAGGGGGCCTGGGCAATCAGCCCCAGCATTTT
TRBJ2-7 once TRBV7-9 NA CASSPILRLNRGEQYF TGTGCCAGCAGCCCAATCCTTCGCCTAAACCGGGGCGAGCAGTACTTC
TRBJ1-2 NA TRBV6-5 NA CASSYGDGANYGYTF TGTGCCAGCAGTTACGGAGACGGTGCTAACTATGGCTACACCTTC
TRBJ2-1 NA TRBV5-4 TRBD2 CASSNPGLAGGSSYNEQFF TGTGCCAGCAGCAACCCGGGACTAGCGGGAGGGAGCTCCTACAATGAGCAGTTCTTC
TRBJ2-2 NA TRBV10-3 TRBD2 CAISTGRRTTGELFF TGTGCCATCAGTACCGGGAGGAGGACCACCGGGGAGCTGTTTTTT
TRBJ2-2 NA TRBV6-5 NA CASTGGPTGELFF TGTGCCAGCACCGGCGGGCCCACCGGGGAGCTGTTTTTT
TRBJ2-3 few TRBV4-3 TRBD2 CASSLGLAGGPTDTQYF TGCGCCAGCAGTCTCGGACTAGCGGGAGGGCCCACAGATACGCAGTATTTT
TRBJ1-5 few TRBV2 TRBD1 CASSFADRVRQPQHF TGTGCCAGCAGTTTCGCGGACAGGGTGCGGCAGCCCCAGCATTTT
TRBJ2-7 NA TRBV7-3 NA CASSRGSGDNEQYF TGTGCCAGCAGCAGGGGAAGCGGGGACAACGAGCAGTACTTC
TRBJ1-5 NA TRBV7-9 TRBD1 CASSLVTGGGTRSNQPQHF TGTGCCAGCAGCTTAGTTACAGGGGGCGGAACTCGGAGCAATCAGCCCCAGCATTTT
TRBJ2-7 NA TRBV5-1 TRBD1 CASSLAPTGDYEQYF TGCGCCAGCAGCTTGGCCCCGACAGGGGACTACGAGCAGTACTTC
TRBJ2-7 NA TRBV15 TRBD1 CATSRGWKETGGSYEQYF TGTGCCACCAGCAGAGGGTGGAAAGAGACAGGGGGTTCATACGAGCAGTACTTC
TRBJ1-6 NA TRBV2 NA CASTTGPNSPLHF TGTGCCAGCACCACAGGGCCTAATTCACCCCTCCACTTT
TRBJ2-4 NA TRBV28 NA CASSLGGADIQYF TGTGCCAGCAGTTTGGGGGGGGCCGACATTCAGTACTTC
TRBJ2-2 NA TRBV6-5 NA CASSYSRRRTTGELFF TGTGCCAGCAGTTACTCGCGGCGGCGAACGACCGGGGAGCTGTTTTTT
TRBJ2-1 NA TRBV12-5 TRBD1 CASGLVLSSFWDSERRLTYNEQFF TGTGCTAGTGGTTTGGTACTCAGTTCGTTCTGGGACAGTGAGCGTAGGCTGACCTACAATGAGCAGTTCTTC
TRBJ1-2 NA TRBV5-1 NA CASTLGGLNYGYTF TGCGCCAGCACACTCGGGGGTCTTAACTATGGCTACACCTTC
TRBJ1-1 NA TRBV11-3 TRBD1 CASSLTTGAGTEAFF TGTGCCAGCAGCTTAACGACAGGGGCTGGCACTGAAGCTTTCTTT
TRBJ2-3 NA TRBV18 TRBD2 CASSPGLAGGADTQYF TGTGCCAGCTCACCGGGCCTAGCGGGAGGCGCAGATACGCAGTATTTT
TRBJ2-6 NA TRBV19 NA CATSGSGANVLTF TGTGCCACCTCAGGCTCTGGGGCCAACGTCCTGACTTTC
TRBJ2-7 once TRBV7-2 TRBD2 CASSLVASGNYEQYF TGTGCCAGCAGCTTAGTGGCTAGCGGGAACTACGAGCAGTACTTC
TRBJ2-1 NA TRBV5-1 TRBD2 CASSIGTSYEQFF TGCGCCAGCAGCATCGGGACTAGCTATGAGCAGTTCTTC
TRBJ2-5 NA TRBV7-8 NA CASSGPEGMETQYF TGTGCCAGCAGCGGACCGGAGGGTATGGAGACCCAGTACTTC
TRBJ2-1 NA TRBV6-4 TRBD2 CASSEGGLAGVSEQFF TGTGCCAGCAGTGAAGGGGGACTAGCCGGAGTTAGTGAGCAGTTCTTC
TRBJ2-1 NA TRBV9 NA CASSVRSSYNEQFF TGTGCCAGCAGCGTGCGCTCTTCCTACAATGAGCAGTTCTTC
TRBJ2-1 NA TRBV27 NA CASSPRVGTLSYNEQFF TGTGCCAGCAGTCCTCGGGTGGGGACACTATCCTACAATGAGCAGTTCTTC
TRBJ1-1 NA TRBV19 NA CASSTSPQAGGAFF TGTGCCAGTAGTACAAGTCCACAGGCCGGTGGGGCTTTCTTT
TRBJ2-3 NA TRBV5-4 NA CASSLSRRTDTQYF TGTGCCAGCAGCTTATCCAGGCGCACAGATACGCAGTATTTT
TRBJ2-1 NA TRBV21-1 NA CASSQSPAGEPGEQFF TGTGCCAGCAGCCAGAGCCCAGCGGGAGAGCCCGGTGAGCAGTTCTTC
TRBJ1-3 NA TRBV28 NA CASSPPGSARNTIYF TGTGCCAGCAGTCCCCCCGGGTCAGCTCGAAACACCATATATTTT
TRBJ2-3 NA TRBV5-1 NA CASSKVPGLSTDTQYF TGCGCCAGCAGCAAGGTTCCGGGACTGAGCACAGATACGCAGTATTTT
TRBJ2-2 NA TRBV19 NA CASLGLSNTGELFF TGTGCCAGTCTCGGACTATCAAACACCGGGGAGCTGTTTTTT
TRBJ2-2 NA TRBV28 NA CASQVLLAGLSGELFF TGTGCCAGCCAGGTACTGCTAGCAGGTCTATCCGGGGAGCTGTTTTTT
TRBJ1-5 NA TRBV15 NA CATSRGDSQNQPQHF TGTGCCACCAGCAGAGGAGACAGCCAGAATCAGCCCCAGCATTTT
TRBJ2-3 NA TRBV5-8 TRBD2 CASSSFSGYTDTQYF TGTGCCAGCAGCTCATTTAGCGGGTACACAGATACGCAGTATTTT
TRBJ2-7 NA TRBV7-2 TRBD2 CASSFTSVDSYEQYF TGTGCCAGCAGCTTTACTAGCGTGGACTCCTACGAGCAGTACTTC